The rows below give T cell receptor beta chains drawn from one sample of a study of cytomegalovirus exposure and HLA in healthy donors. Assay used: immunoSEQ multiplex PCR; TCRdb lists only in-frame clones, some missing. The repertoire holds approximately 200,000 clones, with 70% to 80% as singletons. The sequenced sample was PBMCs. Every receptor here comes from a girl between 2 and 10 years old in good health and CMV-seronegative. The CDR3 runs from the conserved cysteine through the conserved F or W. Each record gives: D gene, clone size, V gene, J gene, CDR3 protein, CDR3 DNA. A D gene is named only where the DNA matches it firmly. Clone sizes are given selectively: once, few, many, or a class where the clone is expanded.

TRBD1	.	TRBV5-8	TRBJ1-4	CASRRPGTGGPTEKLFF	TGTGCCAGCAGGCGTCCCGGGACAGGGGGCCCAACTGAAAAACTGTTTTTT
.	.	TRBV6-1	TRBJ2-2	CASSEVGGAPRDVGELFF	TGTGCCAGCAGTGAAGTTGGGGGGGCCCCTCGGGACGTCGGGGAGCTGTTTTTT
.	.	TRBV5-5	TRBJ1-5	CASSLGGGQPQHF	TGTGCCAGCAGCTTAGGGGGTGGTCAGCCCCAGCATTTT
TRBD1	.	TRBV27	TRBJ2-7	CASSFVTGGVDEQYF	TGTGCCAGCAGTTTTGTGACAGGGGGCGTCGACGAGCAGTACTTC
TRBD2	.	TRBV5-6	TRBJ2-5	CASSSTSGGQETQYF	TGTGCCAGCAGTTCGACTAGCGGGGGTCAAGAGACCCAGTACTTC
TRBD1	.	TRBV27	TRBJ1-2	CASSSTITGDDYTF	TGTGCCAGCAGTTCGACTATCACAGGGGATGACTACACCTTC
TRBD1	few	TRBV5-6	TRBJ2-7	CASSLSYRGYEQYF	TGTGCCAGCAGCTTGTCTTACAGGGGTTACGAGCAGTACTTC
.	.	TRBV29-1	TRBJ1-1	CSVGEEMDTEAFF	TGCAGCGTTGGAGAGGAGATGGACACTGAAGCTTTCTTT
.	.	TRBV15	TRBJ2-1	CATSIRTEYNEQFF	TGTGCCACCAGCATCAGGACAGAATACAATGAGCAGTTCTTC
TRBD2	few	TRBV2	TRBJ2-7	CASRAGGAPYEQYF	TGTGCCAGCAGAGCGGGGGGCGCCCCCTACGAGCAGTACTTC
TRBD1	.	TRBV5-1	TRBJ2-7	CASSRGTGESYEQYF	TGCGCCAGCAGCAGGGGGACAGGGGAGTCCTACGAGCAGTACTTC
TRBD2	.	TRBV4-1	TRBJ2-1	CASSLSQPRLAGAHNEQFF	TGCGCCAGCAGCCTATCCCAGCCCCGACTAGCGGGAGCCCACAATGAGCAGTTCTTC
.	.	TRBV19	TRBJ1-1	CASIKPGGTEAFF	TGTGCCAGTATCAAACCCGGGGGCACTGAAGCTTTCTTT
TRBD1	.	TRBV13	TRBJ2-7	CASSLGQGIRYEQYF	TGTGCCAGCAGCCTGGGACAGGGAATTCGGTACGAGCAGTACTTC
.	.	TRBV19	TRBJ1-1	CASRNRAEAFF	TGTGCCAGTAGAAATCGAGCTGAAGCTTTCTTT
TRBD1	.	TRBV28	TRBJ1-6	CASSLGQGLALHF	TGTGCCAGCAGCCTCGGACAGGGCCTAGCCCTCCACTTT
TRBD1	.	TRBV5-4	TRBJ2-7	CASSAQGADYEQYF	TGTGCCAGCAGTGCACAGGGGGCCGATTACGAGCAGTACTTC
.	.	TRBV6-6	TRBJ1-5	CASSDFNKNQPQHF	TGTGCCAGCAGTGACTTCAACAAGAACCAGCCCCAGCATTTT
.	.	TRBV7-9	TRBJ1-1	CASSSLERTEAFF	TGTGCCAGCAGCTCTCTGGAGCGAACTGAAGCTTTCTTT
TRBD1	.	TRBV19	TRBJ2-7	CASSTDRLSTYEQYF	TGTGCCAGTAGTACGGACAGGCTTTCGACGTACGAGCAGTACTTC